This section outlines one T cell receptor beta chain sequence together with its context. Its antigen is unknown. V was cut by 4 bases and J by 6 bases, with 16 bases left in between. Germline-derived CDR1 and CDR2 are SGHRS and YFSETQ. The CDR3 runs to 15 residues. These data come from a study of shared clonotypes between healthy human individuals. Study-wide results and limits: Specimens sampled were limited to blood, with tissue repertoires likely differing.

Data came from immunoSEQ multiplex PCR; TCRdb stores just in-frame clones and leaves some out. This sample has some 2,000,000 clones, with 95% found just once. Sequencing was carried out using naive CD4+ T cells sorted from blood. Regarding subset: CD45RA+ positively selected. This clonotype originated in a man aged 18 to 29 in good health. The rearrangement joins TRBV5-1 to TRBJ1-4; maybe TRBD1 (5 bases). The CDR3 nucleotides read TGCGCCAGCAGCGGCTCGTCCAGGGTGGATGAAAAACTGTTTTTT. Protein sequence: CASSGSSRVDEKLFF.